This TCR beta chain was sequenced for a study of blood T cell repertoires in COVID-19 (dated by TCRdb to 2020 to 2022). A note on the overall study: Samples from collaborators originated in the United States, Italy and Spain and spanned both the acute and convalescent phases of COVID-19. The prospective study material was composed of cDNA or gDNA derived from T cells, B-cell-depleted T cells, or PBMCs. The dataset comprised deeply sampled blood TCRbeta repertoires from subjects exposed to, actively infected with, or recovered from COVID-19. A freely available public database, intended as a resource for researchers studying the immune response to SARS-CoV-2, is where the repertoires were released. The samples were drawn from the first 160 participants of the ongoing ImmuneRACE study and from more than 1,000 subjects provided by 6 global collaborators. A de-identified subject ID, COVID-19 status, age in years and sex were almost always included in the sample metadata. Where available, HLA class I and class II types were obtained from metadata supplied by the sample provider rather than from assay-based typing. What the authors observed across the whole study: The amount of clinical and demographic metadata varied by source and participant and was provided uncurated.

The CDR3 spans 15 residues, from the cysteine through the phenylalanine. Just CDR3 DNA is preserved here, 45 bases in frame from base 1. As encoded in the germline V gene (reference sequence), CDR1 is SGHNT while CDR2 is YYREEE. After removal of 4 bases from V and 4 bases from J, the junction retains 6 bases not matched to a gene. The collaborating institutions used their own protocols to collect whole blood in K2EDTA tubes. For TCRbeta analysis, collaborator samples were shipped as frozen whole blood, as isolated PBMCs, or as DNA extracted from either sample type. Turning to this clone: The antigen this receptor binds is unknown. There are no base qualities to consult, and no much larger clone falls within one base.

The immunoSEQ Assay, a bias-controlled multiplex PCR, was used to amplify TCRbeta CDR3 regions from genomic DNA. In the source study's methods: Within the assay, amplification of reference gene primers was used to estimate how many nucleated cells each sample contained. To quantify the absolute abundance of each unique TCRbeta CDR3 rearrangement, sequence reads were collapsed and filtered. For each sample, productive Simpson clonality was calculated as the square root of Simpson's diversity index across productive rearrangements. The table was pulled from immuneACCESS by TCRdb, which kept in-frame rearrangements only. Such tables lose some clones; where checked, under half of the loss comes from unresolved V genes, and the rest has no known cause. For V, J and clone size, that table is used; D and trimming come from the DNA. Present in this sample are under 35,000 clones, under 85% of which were seen just once. The ten largest clones take up roughly a third of the sample.

This sequence originates from a man older than 75 with acute or convalescent COVID-19. The rearranged segments are TRBV5-4 and TRBJ1-2, with 11 bases in between that match TRBD1. The sample consisted of peripheral blood. Here is the DNA: TGTGCCAGCAGCCCGGACAGGGGGCGCAGCTATGGCTACACCTTC. It specifies CASSPDRGRSYGYTF. Where the CDR3 stops, the reference TRBV5-4 and TRBJ1-2 genes take over; the full variable domain is ETGVTQSPTHLIKTRGQQVTLRCSSQSGHNTVSWYQQALGQGPQFIFQYYREEENGRGNFPPRFSGLQFPNYSSELNVNALELDDSALYLCASSPDRGRSYGYTFGSGTRLTVV.